The 32 T cell receptor beta chains listed next were all sequenced from one sample in a study of PD-1 blockade in classical Hodgkin lymphoma. All the patients suffered relapse after autologous stem cell transplantation, and brentuximab vedotin exposure differed. TCRdb's copy holds only in-frame clones and misses some; the assay was immunoSEQ multiplex PCR. The sample lists roughly 34,000 clones, 76% seen once, with roughly 16% in the top ten. The sample consisted of peripheral blood mononuclear cells (PBMCs), taken before the second cycle of nivolumab. The receptors originated from a human donor with classical Hodgkin lymphoma.

This chain connects TRBV29-1 to TRBJ2-5; 8 bases line up with TRBD2. This CDR3 comprises 12 residues. V was pared by 6 bases and J by 4 bases, with 4 bases of the junction left unmatched. The germline V gene encodes CDR1 SQVTM and CDR2 ANQGSEA. CDR3: CSVTAGVETQYF. DNA for the CDR3: TGCAGCGTCACAGCGGGAGTAGAGACCCAGTACTTC.

V is TRBV5-4 and J is TRBJ1-1; no clear D gene. The germline CDR1 and CDR2 sequences are SGHNT and YYREEE (reference sequence). The V gene lost 0 bases and the J gene lost 0 bases, with 6 bases spanning the gap. This CDR3 comprises 14 residues. The CDR3 sequence: CASSLDILNTEAFF. The CDR3 bases are TGTGCCAGCAGCTTGGACATTTTGAACACTGAAGCTTTCTTT.

The chain couples TRBV7-2 to TRBJ2-7; D might be TRBD2 (6 bases). V lost 3 bases and J 3 bases, leaving 15 bases between the germline ends. The germline gives CDR1 SGHTA, CDR2 FQGNSA. CDR3 length equals 15 residues. The CDR3 DNA is TGTGCCAGCAGCTTGTCGGCGGGACTGAGCTACGAGCAGTACTTC. Protein: CASSLSAGLSYEQYF. The variable domain in full, completed from reference TRBV7-2 and TRBJ2-7, reads GAGVSQSPSNKVTEKGKDVELRCDPISGHTALYWYRQSLGQGLEFLIYFQGNSAPDKSGLPSDRFSAERTGGSVSTLTIQRTQQEDSAVYLCASSLSAGLSYEQYFGPGTRLTVT.

This sequence joins TRBV6-5 and TRBJ2-7, with 7 bases identical to TRBD1. CDR3 length: 14 residues. V was clipped by 6 bases and J by 7 bases; unmatched bases: 12. Germline assignment: CDR1 MNHEY and CDR2 SVGAGI. The CDR3, as DNA: TGTGCCAGCAGATCCGGGACAGAGGCCGGGGAGCAGTACTTC. Its translation is CASRSGTEAGEQYF.

This clone has just a few counts. The J gene is TRBJ2-1, the V gene TRBV9, with D hard to call. This CDR3 has 15 amino acids. V was trimmed by 2 bases and J by 1 base, leaving 10 bases between them. Germline CDR1 and CDR2: SGDLS and YYNGEE. This CDR3 reads CASSVQIGSYNEQFF. CDR3 bases: TGTGCCAGCAGCGTCCAGATTGGGTCCTACAATGAGCAGTTCTTC.

The V and J genes are TRBV5-4 and TRBJ2-1; 9 bases align to TRBD1. Unmatched junction bases numbered 5, after V lost 3 bases and J lost 4 bases. There are 15 residues in the CDR3. CDR1 is SGHNT, CDR2 YYREEE, per germline (reference sequence). In DNA, the CDR3 is TGTGCCAGCAGCTATGGACAGGGGTCTTACAATGAGCAGTTCTTC. It codes for CASSYGQGSYNEQFF.

The chain links TRBV19 to TRBJ2-3; D is possibly TRBD2 (6 bases). The CDR3 runs to 15 residues. Germline CDR1 reads LNHDA; CDR2 reads SQIVND (reference sequence). Trimming left V 2 bases short and J 5 bases short, with 14 bases between. The CDR3 DNA sequence: TGTGCCAGTAGTATATCTCTGGGCGGGGTAGATACGCAGTATTTT. Translated: CASSISLGGVDTQYF.

This chain uses TRBV5-1 with TRBJ2-3, with no clear D. Germline V CDR1 and CDR2: SGHRS, YFSETQ. Trimming cost V 7 bases and J 0 bases, with 12 bases left between them. The CDR3 consists of 14 residues. DNA of the CDR3: TGCGCCAGCGCCCCCCCACTTAGCACAGATACGCAGTATTTT. Its protein product is CASAPPLSTDTQYF.

Note on this clone: Mismatch with germline at one junction end may stem from a read error. V is TRBV2 and J is TRBJ2-7; 8 bases fit TRBD1. The CDR3 is 12 amino acids. Germline loops: CDR1 SNHLY, CDR2 FYNNEI. The CDR3 loop reads CASGDRGYEQYF. The DNA of the CDR3 is TGTGCCAGCGGTGACAGGGGTTACGAGCAGTACTTC.

This rearrangement joins TRBV5-1 to TRBJ1-1, with D unresolved. Germline assignment: CDR1 SGHRS and CDR2 YFSETQ. CDR3 size: 13 residues. With 4 bases removed from V and 6 bases from J, the gap between germline ends came to 13 bases. CDR3 sequence reads: CASSPDGRSEAFF. The CDR3 region has the DNA TGCGCCAGCAGCCCGGACGGGCGGTCTGAAGCTTTCTTT.

The chain couples TRBV5-6 to TRBJ2-3, with 9 bases lining up with TRBD1. V trimming: 0 bases; J trimming: 1 base; junction bases outside the gene matches: 0. The germline V gene encodes CDR1 SGHDT and CDR2 YYEEEE. The CDR3 is made up of 15 amino acids. In DNA form, the CDR3 reads TGTGCCAGCAGCTTGGGACAGGGGGGCACAGATACGCAGTATTTT. Encoded protein: CASSLGQGGTDTQYF.

The chain links TRBV19 to TRBJ2-2; possible D gene TRBD2, 6 bases. V gave up 6 bases and J gave up 2 bases, with 7 bases separating them. Germline V lookup: CDR1 LNHDA, CDR2 SQIVND (reference sequence). This CDR3 region has 13 residues. The DNA of the CDR3 is TGTGCCAGTAGAGCGGGCAACACCGGGGAGCTGTTTTTT. Translating gives CASRAGNTGELFF.

The V call is TRBV6-5, the J call TRBJ2-2; 10 bases match TRBD1. V lost 5 bases to trimming and J lost 6 bases; unmatched junction nucleotides: 6. Germline CDR1 and CDR2: MNHEY and SVGAGI. CDR3 length: 15 residues. The CDR3 DNA is TGTGCCAGCAGTGGGGACAGGGGAATTCCCGGGGAGCTGTTTTTT. It encodes CASSGDRGIPGELFF.

The chain employs TRBV5-6 and TRBJ2-3, with unresolved D. Germline loops: CDR1 SGHDT, CDR2 YYEEEE. This CDR3 region has 14 residues. Between the trimmed V and J ends, which lost 0 bases and 2 bases, there was a span of 7 bases. In nucleotides, the CDR3 is TGTGCCAGCAGCTTGGACTTTTACACAGATACGCAGTATTTT. Translated: CASSLDFYTDTQYF.

J is TRBJ1-1 and V is TRBV10-1; maybe TRBD1 (6 bases). This CDR3 has 13 residues. V lost 3 bases to trimming and J lost 7 bases, with 12 bases between them. Germline V gene sequence: CDR1 WNHNN, CDR2 SYGVQD (reference sequence). The CDR3 loop is CASSEYREGEAFF. The CDR3 DNA reads as TGCGCCAGCAGTGAATACAGGGAGGGTGAAGCTTTCTTT.

This clone showed up just a few times. The V and J genes are TRBV25-1 and TRBJ1-1, with 10 bases identical to TRBD1. CDR3 length: 16 residues. V lost 10 bases and J lost 5; bases outside the gene matches: 16. Germline CDR1 and CDR2: MGHDK and SYGVNS. The CDR3 sequence is CATPRQGAGDKTEAFF. The CDR3 DNA sequence: TGTGCCACCCCCAGACAGGGGGCAGGGGATAAGACTGAAGCTTTCTTT.

The chain recombines TRBV6-6 with TRBJ1-2, with 7 bases fitting TRBD1. Unmatched junction bases numbered 7, after V lost 2 bases and J lost 4 bases. Germline CDR1 is MNHNY and CDR2 is SVGAGI (reference sequence). This CDR3 is 15 amino acids long. The DNA for the CDR3 is TGTGCCAGCAGTTACGCCAGGGGGACCAGCTATGGCTACACCTTC. Its translation is CASSYARGTSYGYTF.

This clone appeared a few times. The chain uses TRBV7-9 and TRBJ2-2; D remains unclear. The CDR3 is 11 amino acids. CDR1 is SEHNR and CDR2 is FQNEAQ in the germline V gene (reference sequence). V was cut by 9 bases and J by 3 bases, with 5 bases left in between. The chain's CDR3 is CASRDTGELFF. DNA of the CDR3: TGTGCCAGTCGAGACACCGGGGAGCTGTTTTTT.

This clone was detected only once. The genes are TRBV7-2 and TRBJ1-4; possibly TRBD1 for D (6 bases). V dropped 6 bases and J dropped 5 bases, with 13 bases sitting between them. The CDR3 consists of 14 residues. From germline, CDR1 is SGHTA and CDR2 FQGNSA. In DNA form, the CDR3 reads TGTGCCAGCAGGAGCCCAGGGGCAAATGAAAAACTGTTTTTT. Its protein is CASRSPGANEKLFF.

This clone was seen a single time. V is TRBV11-2 and J is TRBJ1-3; tentatively, D is TRBD1 (6 bases). Looked up from germline, CDR1 is SGHAT and CDR2 is FQNNGV. The CDR3 totals 13 residues. V was cut by 6 bases and J by 5 bases, with 11 bases left in between. The CDR3 is CASRMDRRNTIYF. The CDR3 DNA reads TGTGCCAGCAGGATGGACAGACGAAACACCATATATTTT.

The rearrangement joins TRBV6-1 to TRBJ1-2; 10 bases agree with TRBD1. Germline V gives CDR1 MNHNS, CDR2 SASEGT. With 6 bases clipped from V and 5 bases from J, the junction kept 6 bases outside the gene matches. The CDR3 length is 14 residues. The CDR3 reads CASRADRGRYGYTF. DNA of the CDR3: TGTGCCAGCAGAGCTGACAGGGGGCGATATGGCTACACCTTC.

V usage is TRBV4-3 and J usage is TRBJ2-1, with D tentatively TRBD2 (6 bases). The CDR3 covers 16 residues. Germline CDR1 and CDR2: LGHNA and YSLEER. Deletions cut 4 bases from V and 0 bases from J, with 13 bases between. The CDR3 spells CASSRGREVSYNEQFF. In nucleotides, the CDR3 is TGCGCCAGCAGCCGTGGAAGGGAGGTCTCCTACAATGAGCAGTTCTTC.

V usage is TRBV4-3 and J usage is TRBJ1-1; TRBD1 matches at 9 bases. The V and J ends lost 5 bases and 1 base, in that order; junction bases with no gene match: 5. Germline V gene lookup returns CDR1 LGHNA and CDR2 YSLEER. The CDR3 extends over 15 amino acids. CDR3 sequence (DNA): TGCGCCAGCAGCTTGTACAGGGGGCCGAACACTGAAGCTTTCTTT. Translation gives CASSLYRGPNTEAFF.

V is TRBV19 and J is TRBJ2-5, with D possibly being TRBD1 or TRBD2 (5 bases each). CDR3 length equals 13 residues. The ends were cut back, 10 bases at V and 2 bases at J, with 14 bases in the middle. From germline, CDR1 is LNHDA and CDR2 SQIVND (reference sequence). CDR3 sequence (DNA): TGTGCCACAAGTCGGGACCCTCAAGAGACCCAGTACTTC. This gives the protein CATSRDPQETQYF.

The chain recombines TRBV5-6 with TRBJ2-5; D remains unclear. With 4 bases removed from V and 5 bases from J, the gap between germline ends came to 6 bases. Per germline, CDR1 SGHDT and CDR2 YYEEEE. The CDR3 runs to 11 residues. Written as DNA, the CDR3 is TGTGCCAGCAGCCTGCAGGAGACCCAGTACTTC. As protein: CASSLQETQYF. Supplemented by reference TRBV5-6 and TRBJ2-5, the full variable domain reads DAGVTQSPTHLIKTRGQQVTLRCSPKSGHDTVSWYQQALGQGPQFIFQYYEEEERQRGNFPDRFSGHQFPNYSSELNVNALLLGDSALYLCASSLQETQYFGPGTRLLVL.

The rearrangement uses TRBV9 and TRBJ2-1; 9 nucleotides line up with TRBD1. The CDR3 loop spans 15 amino acids. Per germline, CDR1 SGDLS and CDR2 YYNGEE. After removal of 3 bases from V and 5 bases from J, the junction contained 6 bases not matched to a gene. In DNA form, the CDR3 reads TGTGCCAGCAGCGCCCGGGACAGGGCCGACAATGAGCAGTTCTTC. This gives the protein CASSARDRADNEQFF.

The chain is built from TRBV27 and TRBJ2-3; TRBD1 agrees at 8 bases. CDR3 length: 16 amino acids. Per germline, CDR1 MNHEY and CDR2 SMNVEV (reference sequence). J lost 3 bases, V lost 0 bases, and 5 bases had no gene match. The CDR3, as DNA: TGTGCCAGCAGTTTATCGAGGACAGGGTGGACAGATACGCAGTATTTT. It yields the protein CASSLSRTGWTDTQYF.

This CDR3 reads CASSDSRGWSPLHF. CDR3 DNA sequence: TGTGCCAGCAGTGACTCGCGGGGGTGGTCACCCCTCCACTTT. The chain uses TRBV6-1 and TRBJ1-6; possibly TRBD1 for D (5 bases). Trimming shortened V by 3 bases and J by 10 bases, and 13 bases separated the two germline ends. The V gene's germline CDR1 is MNHNS and CDR2 SASEGT. This CDR3 comprises 14 residues.

This chain uses TRBV5-1 with TRBJ1-1, with D unclear. Germline values: CDR1 SGHRS, CDR2 YFSETQ. The CDR3 length is 15 residues. Trimming cost V 4 bases and J 3 bases, with 16 bases left between them. CDR3 residues: CASSALPGEDTEAFF. In nucleotides, the CDR3 is TGCGCCAGCAGCGCCCTCCCAGGAGAGGACACTGAAGCTTTCTTT.

This clone was detected only once. The chain recombines TRBV6-6 with TRBJ1-4, with a possible D match to TRBD1 (5 bases). The ends were cut back, 2 bases at V and 4 bases at J, with 14 bases in the middle. CDR1 is MNHNY and CDR2 is SVGAGI in the germline V gene (reference sequence). The CDR3 runs 16 residues. The CDR3 loop is CASSYPSGQSNEKLFF. As DNA, the CDR3 is TGTGCCAGCAGTTACCCATCGGGGCAGAGTAATGAAAAACTGTTTTTT.

This chain joins TRBV27 and TRBJ2-7, with TRBD1 matching 11 bases. The CDR3 runs to 15 residues. Germline CDR1 is MNHEY and CDR2 is SMNVEV (reference sequence). Trimming took 4 bases from V and 2 from J; bases not matched to a gene: 4. In nucleotides, the CDR3 is TGTGCCAGCAGTTCGCCGGGACAGGGGGCCTACGAGCAGTACTTC. It is translated as CASSSPGQGAYEQYF.

The gene calls are TRBV5-1 and TRBJ2-3; TRBD2 matches at 10 bases. Germline V lookup: CDR1 SGHRS, CDR2 YFSETQ. Unmatched junction bases numbered 9, after V lost 0 bases and J lost 5 bases. This CDR3 contains 17 residues. The CDR3 spells CASSLDSSGGAGDTQYF. The CDR3 DNA reads as TGCGCCAGCAGCTTGGACTCGAGCGGGGGGGCAGGAGATACGCAGTATTTT.